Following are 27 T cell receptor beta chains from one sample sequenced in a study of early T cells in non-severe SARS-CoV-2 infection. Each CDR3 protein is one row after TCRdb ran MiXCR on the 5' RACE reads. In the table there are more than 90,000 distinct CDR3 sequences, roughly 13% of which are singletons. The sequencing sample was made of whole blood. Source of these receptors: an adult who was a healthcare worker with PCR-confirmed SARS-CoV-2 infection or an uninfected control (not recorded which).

The CDR3, as DNA: TGCGCCAGCAGCCCCGGGACAGGTAGATACGAGCAGTACTTC. Protein: CASSPGTGRYEQYF. V and J are TRBV4-1 and TRBJ2-7; the match to TRBD1 covers 8 bases. CDR1 is MGHRA, CDR2 YSYEKL, per germline. The V and J ends lost 4 bases and 4 bases, in that order; junction bases with no gene match: 6. The CDR3 totals 14 residues.

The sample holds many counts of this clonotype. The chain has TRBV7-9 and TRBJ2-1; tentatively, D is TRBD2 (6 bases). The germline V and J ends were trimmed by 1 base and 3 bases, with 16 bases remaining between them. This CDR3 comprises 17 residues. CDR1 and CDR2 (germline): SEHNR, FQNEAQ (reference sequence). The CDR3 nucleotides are TGTGCCAGCAGCTTAGAAGGGACTCACCGTCTCTACAATGAGCAGTTCTTC. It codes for CASSLEGTHRLYNEQFF.

CDR3 bases: TGCAGTGCTAGAGTCCATGTGGGGGGGAACACAGATACGCAGTATTTT. Translation gives CSARVHVGGNTDTQYF. This chain joins TRBV20-1 and TRBJ2-3; TRBD2 agrees at 7 bases. The CDR3 extends over 16 amino acids. Per the germline V gene, CDR1 is DFQATT and CDR2 is SNEGSKA (reference sequence). After removal of 1 base from V and 2 bases from J, the junction contained 9 bases not matched to a gene.

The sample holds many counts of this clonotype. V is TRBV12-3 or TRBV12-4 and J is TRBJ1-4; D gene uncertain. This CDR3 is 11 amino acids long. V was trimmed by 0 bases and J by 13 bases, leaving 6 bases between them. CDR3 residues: CASSLASVLFF. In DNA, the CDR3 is TGTGCCAGCAGTTTAGCGAGCGTACTGTTTTTT.

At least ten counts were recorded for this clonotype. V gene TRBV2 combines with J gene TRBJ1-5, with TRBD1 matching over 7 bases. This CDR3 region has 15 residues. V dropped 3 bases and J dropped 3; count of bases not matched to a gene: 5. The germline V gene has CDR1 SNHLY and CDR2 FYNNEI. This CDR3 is CASSEVGGPNQPQHF. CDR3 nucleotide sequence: TGTGCCAGCAGTGAGGTAGGGGGCCCCAATCAGCCCCAGCATTTT.

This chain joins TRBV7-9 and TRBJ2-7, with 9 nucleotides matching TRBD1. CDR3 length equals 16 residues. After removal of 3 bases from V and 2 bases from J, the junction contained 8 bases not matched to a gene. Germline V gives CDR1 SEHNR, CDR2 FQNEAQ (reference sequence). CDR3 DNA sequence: TGTGCCAGCAGCTTCCACCGCCGGGACAGGGCCTACGAGCAGTACTTC. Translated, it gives CASSFHRRDRAYEQYF.

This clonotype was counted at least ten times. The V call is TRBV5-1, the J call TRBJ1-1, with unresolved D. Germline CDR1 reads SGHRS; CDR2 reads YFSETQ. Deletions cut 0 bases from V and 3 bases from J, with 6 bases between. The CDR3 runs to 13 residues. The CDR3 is CASSLEAYTEAFF. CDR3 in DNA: TGCGCCAGCAGCTTGGAGGCGTACACTGAAGCTTTCTTT.

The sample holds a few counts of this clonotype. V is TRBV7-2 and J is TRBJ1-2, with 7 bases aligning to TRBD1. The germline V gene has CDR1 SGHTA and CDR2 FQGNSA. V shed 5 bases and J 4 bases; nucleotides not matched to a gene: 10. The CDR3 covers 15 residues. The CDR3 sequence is CASSRETGNLYGYTF. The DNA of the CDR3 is TGTGCCAGCAGCCGCGAGACAGGGAATCTCTATGGCTACACCTTC.

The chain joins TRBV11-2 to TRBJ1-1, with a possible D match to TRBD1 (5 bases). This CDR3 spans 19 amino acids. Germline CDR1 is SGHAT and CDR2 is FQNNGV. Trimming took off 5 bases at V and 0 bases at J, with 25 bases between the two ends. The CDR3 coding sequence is TGTGCCAGCAGCATCGAGGGCCAGGGCCCCAGGTTTATGAACACTGAAGCTTTCTTT. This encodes CASSIEGQGPRFMNTEAFF.

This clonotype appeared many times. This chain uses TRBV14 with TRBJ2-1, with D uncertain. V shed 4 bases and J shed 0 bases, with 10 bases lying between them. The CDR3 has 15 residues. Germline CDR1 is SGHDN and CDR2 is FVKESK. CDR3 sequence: CASSPWDSSYNEQFF. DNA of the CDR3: TGTGCCAGCAGCCCCTGGGATAGCTCCTACAATGAGCAGTTCTTC.

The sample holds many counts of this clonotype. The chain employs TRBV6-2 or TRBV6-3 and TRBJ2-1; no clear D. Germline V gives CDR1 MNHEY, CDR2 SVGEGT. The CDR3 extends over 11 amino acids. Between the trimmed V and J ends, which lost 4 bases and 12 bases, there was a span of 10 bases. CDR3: CASSLGSRQFF. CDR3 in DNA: TGTGCCAGCAGTTTGGGCTCACGGCAGTTCTTC.

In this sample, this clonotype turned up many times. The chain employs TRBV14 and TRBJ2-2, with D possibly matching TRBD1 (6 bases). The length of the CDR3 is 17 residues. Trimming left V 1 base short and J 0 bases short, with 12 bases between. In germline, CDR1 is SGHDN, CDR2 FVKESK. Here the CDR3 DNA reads TGTGCCAGCAGCCAAGGGACAGCAGACTCGAACACCGGGGAGCTGTTTTTT. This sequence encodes CASSQGTADSNTGELFF.

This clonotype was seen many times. The CDR3 sequence is CASRKGQGAFGANVLTF. As DNA, the CDR3 is TGTGCCAGCAGAAAGGGACAGGGGGCTTTTGGGGCCAACGTCCTGACTTTC. The rearrangement links TRBV5-8 to TRBJ2-6; 12 nucleotides align to TRBD1. The ends lost 5 bases at V and 3 bases at J; junction bases unmatched: 6. CDR3 length: 17 residues. CDR1 is SGHTS and CDR2 is YDEGEE in the germline V gene.

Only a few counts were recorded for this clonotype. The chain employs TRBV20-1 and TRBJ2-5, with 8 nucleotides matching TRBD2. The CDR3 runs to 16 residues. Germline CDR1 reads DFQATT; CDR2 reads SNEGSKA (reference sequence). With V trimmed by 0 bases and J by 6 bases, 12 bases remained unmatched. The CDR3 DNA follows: TGCAGTGCTAGAGATAACGGGAGCGGGGGCGGAAAGACCCAGTACTTC. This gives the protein CSARDNGSGGGKTQYF.

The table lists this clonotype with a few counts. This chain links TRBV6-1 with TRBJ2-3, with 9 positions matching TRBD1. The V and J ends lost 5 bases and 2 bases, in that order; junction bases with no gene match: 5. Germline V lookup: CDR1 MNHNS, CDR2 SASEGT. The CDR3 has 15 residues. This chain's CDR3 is CASSQDRGSTDTQYF. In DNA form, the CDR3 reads TGTGCCAGCAGTCAAGACAGGGGGTCCACAGATACGCAGTATTTT.

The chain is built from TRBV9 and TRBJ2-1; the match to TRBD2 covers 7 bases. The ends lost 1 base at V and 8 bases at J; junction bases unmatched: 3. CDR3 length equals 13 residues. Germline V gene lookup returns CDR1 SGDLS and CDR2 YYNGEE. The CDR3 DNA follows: TGTGCCAGCAGCGTAAGACTAGCCGATGAGCAGTTCTTC. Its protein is CASSVRLADEQFF.

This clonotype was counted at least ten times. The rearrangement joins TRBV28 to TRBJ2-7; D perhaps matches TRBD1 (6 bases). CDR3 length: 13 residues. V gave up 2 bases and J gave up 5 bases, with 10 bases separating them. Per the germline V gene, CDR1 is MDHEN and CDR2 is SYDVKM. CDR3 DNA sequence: TGTGCCAGCAGTTTAACAGGGACCCACGAGCAGTACTTC. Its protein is CASSLTGTHEQYF. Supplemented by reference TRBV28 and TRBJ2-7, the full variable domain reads DVKVTQSSRYLVKRTGEKVFLECVQDMDHENMFWYRQDPGLGLRLIYFSYDVKMKEKGDIPEGYSVSREKKERFSLILESASTNQTSMYLCASSLTGTHEQYFGPGTRLTVT.

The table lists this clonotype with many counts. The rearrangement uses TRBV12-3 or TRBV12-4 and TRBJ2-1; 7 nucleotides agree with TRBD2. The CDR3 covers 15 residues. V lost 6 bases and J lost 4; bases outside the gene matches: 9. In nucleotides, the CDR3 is TGTGCCAGCAGCGCCGGGACTACCATGTACAATGAGCAGTTCTTC. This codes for CASSAGTTMYNEQFF.

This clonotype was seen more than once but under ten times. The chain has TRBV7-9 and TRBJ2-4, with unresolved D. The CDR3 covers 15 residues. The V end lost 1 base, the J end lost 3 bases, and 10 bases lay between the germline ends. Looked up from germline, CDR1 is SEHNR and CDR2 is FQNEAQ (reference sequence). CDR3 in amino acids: CASSLDATGKNIQYF. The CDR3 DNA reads TGTGCCAGCAGCTTAGATGCTACCGGCAAAAACATTCAGTACTTC.

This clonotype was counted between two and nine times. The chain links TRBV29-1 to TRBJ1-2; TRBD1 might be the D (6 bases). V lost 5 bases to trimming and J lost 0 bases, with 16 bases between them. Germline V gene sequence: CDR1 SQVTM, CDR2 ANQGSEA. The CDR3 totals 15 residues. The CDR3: CSVILRGTSNYGYTF. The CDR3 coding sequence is TGCAGCGTTATCCTTCGCGGGACATCTAACTATGGCTACACCTTC. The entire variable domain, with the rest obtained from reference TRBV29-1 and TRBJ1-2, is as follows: SAVISQKPSRDICQRGTSLTIQCQVDSQVTMMFWYRQQPGQSLTLIATANQGSEATYESGFVIDKFPISRPNLTFSTLTVSNMSPEDSSIYLCSVILRGTSNYGYTFGSGTRLTVV.

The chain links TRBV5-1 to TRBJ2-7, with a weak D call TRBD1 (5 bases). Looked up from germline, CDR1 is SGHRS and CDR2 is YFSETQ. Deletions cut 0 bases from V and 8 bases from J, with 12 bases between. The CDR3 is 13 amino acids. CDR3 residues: CASSLDLQGQQYF. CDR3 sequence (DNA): TGCGCCAGCAGCTTGGACTTGCAGGGCCAGCAGTACTTC. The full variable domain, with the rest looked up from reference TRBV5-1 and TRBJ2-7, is KAGVTQTPRYLIKTRGQQVTLSCSPISGHRSVSWYQQTPGQGLQFLFEYFSETQRNKGNFPGRFSGRQFSNSRSEMNVSTLELGDSALYLCASSLDLQGQQYFGPGTRLTVT.

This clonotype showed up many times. The CDR3 reads CASSLRDRLNTEAFF. The CDR3 DNA follows: TGTGCCAGCAGCTTGAGGGACAGATTGAACACTGAAGCTTTCTTT. The J gene is TRBJ1-1, the V gene TRBV5-6, with TRBD1 identical over 7 bases. This CDR3 is built from 15 residues. J was trimmed by 0 bases and V by 1 base; bases with no gene match: 3. CDR1 is SGHDT and CDR2 is YYEEEE in the germline V gene.

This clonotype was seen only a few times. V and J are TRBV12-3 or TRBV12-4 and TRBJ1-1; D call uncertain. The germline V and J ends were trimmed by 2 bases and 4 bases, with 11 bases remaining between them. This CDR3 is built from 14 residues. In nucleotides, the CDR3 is TGTGCCAGCAGTTTATACCCGATGGGCACTGAAGCTTTCTTT. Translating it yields CASSLYPMGTEAFF.

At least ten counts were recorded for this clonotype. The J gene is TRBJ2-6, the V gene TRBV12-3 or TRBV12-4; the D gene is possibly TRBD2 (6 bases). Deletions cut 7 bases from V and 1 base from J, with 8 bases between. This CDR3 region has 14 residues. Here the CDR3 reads CASKEGSGANVLTF. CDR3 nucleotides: TGTGCCAGCAAGGAGGGGTCTGGGGCCAACGTCCTGACTTTC.

DNA of the CDR3: TGTGCCAGCAGGGCTAGGTACGAGCAGTACTTC. It is translated as CASRARYEQYF. The genes are TRBV28 and TRBJ2-7; D ambiguous. Trimming shortened V by 6 bases and J by 4 bases, and 7 bases separated the two germline ends. Germline CDR1 and CDR2: MDHEN and SYDVKM. The CDR3 has 11 residues.

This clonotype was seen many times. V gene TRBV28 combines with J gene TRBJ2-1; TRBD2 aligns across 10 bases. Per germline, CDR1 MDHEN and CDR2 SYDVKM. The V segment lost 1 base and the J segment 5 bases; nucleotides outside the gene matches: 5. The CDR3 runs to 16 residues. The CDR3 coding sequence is TGTGCCAGCAGTTTATTTGCTAGCGGGGGAAACAATGAGCAGTTCTTC. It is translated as CASSLFASGGNNEQFF.

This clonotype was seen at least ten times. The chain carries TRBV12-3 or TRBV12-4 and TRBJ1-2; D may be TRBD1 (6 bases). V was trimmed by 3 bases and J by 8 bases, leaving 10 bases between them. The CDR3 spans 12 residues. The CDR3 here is CASSFGGRGYTF. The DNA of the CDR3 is TGTGCCAGCAGTTTTGGGGGCAGGGGCTACACCTTC.